This T cell receptor beta chain was sequenced for a study of Graves' ophthalmopathy and Graves' hyperthyroidism. Germline CDR1 reads KGHSH; CDR2 reads LQKENI. This CDR3 has 15 amino acids. Scientists amplified the TCR beta CDR3 regions from RNA transcripts. An initial RT-PCR round employing HTBI primers preceded a second-round multiplex PCR. Each CDR3 protein gets one entry after TCRdb re-called the multiplex PCR reads with MiXCR. The sample comprises 300,000 to 450,000 distinct CDR3 sequences, about a sixth of which are singletons, and approximately 2.4% rests with the top ten. Regarding this clonotype: This clone may be a read error of a much larger clone one base away.

The V and J genes are TRBV18 and TRBJ2-7; a weak D match, TRBD1 (6 bases). This receptor was taken from an adult woman with stable Graves' hyperthyroidism. The specimen was peripheral blood. Written as DNA, the CDR3 is TGTGCCAGCTCGCAACAGGGTGTTAGCTCCTACGAGCTGTACTTC. This sequence encodes CASSQQGVSSYELYF. The full variable domain, its missing parts supplied by reference TRBV18 and TRBJ2-7, is NAGVMQNPRHLVRRRGQEARLRCSPMKGHSHVYWYRQLPEEGLKFMVYLQKENIIDESGMPKERFSAEFPKEGPSILRIQQVVRGDSAAYFCASSQQGVSSYELYFGPGTRLTVT.